This T cell receptor (beta chain) was sequenced for a study of response to subunit inactivated influenza vaccine. Study-wide results and limits: Authors suggested few new T cells are recruited by each seasonal influenza vaccination.

In this sample, this clonotype turned up a few times. The antigen remains unidentified. TCRdb re-called the RT-PCR reads through MiXCR, storing one row per CDR3 protein. Here the sample spans about 190,000 distinct CDR3 sequences, approximately 15% being singletons. This CDR3 comprises 14 residues. Germline V gives CDR1 MNHEY, CDR2 SMNVEV (reference sequence). Trimming removed 5 bases from V and 2 bases from J; junction bases left unmatched: 4. The rearrangement uses TRBV27 and TRBJ2-7; 9 bases map to TRBD2. The origin of this receptor is a man over 45 who received an inactivated influenza vaccine. Here the sequenced sample was CD8+ T cells sorted from PBMCs, taken around 5 days after vaccination. This CDR3 is CASSPSGVPYEQYF. CDR3 in DNA: TGTGCCAGCAGTCCTAGCGGGGTCCCCTACGAGCAGTACTTC.